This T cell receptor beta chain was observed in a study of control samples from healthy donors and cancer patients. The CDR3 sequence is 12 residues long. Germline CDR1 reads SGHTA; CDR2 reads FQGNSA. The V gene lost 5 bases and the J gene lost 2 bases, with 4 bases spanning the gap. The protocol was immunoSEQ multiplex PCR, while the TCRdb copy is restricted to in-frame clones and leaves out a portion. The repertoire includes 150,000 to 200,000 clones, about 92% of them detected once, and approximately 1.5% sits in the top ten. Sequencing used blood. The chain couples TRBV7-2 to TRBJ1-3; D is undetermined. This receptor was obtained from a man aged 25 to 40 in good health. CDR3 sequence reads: CASSLTGNTIYF. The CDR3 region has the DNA TGTGCCAGCAGCCTGACTGGAAACACCATATATTTT.